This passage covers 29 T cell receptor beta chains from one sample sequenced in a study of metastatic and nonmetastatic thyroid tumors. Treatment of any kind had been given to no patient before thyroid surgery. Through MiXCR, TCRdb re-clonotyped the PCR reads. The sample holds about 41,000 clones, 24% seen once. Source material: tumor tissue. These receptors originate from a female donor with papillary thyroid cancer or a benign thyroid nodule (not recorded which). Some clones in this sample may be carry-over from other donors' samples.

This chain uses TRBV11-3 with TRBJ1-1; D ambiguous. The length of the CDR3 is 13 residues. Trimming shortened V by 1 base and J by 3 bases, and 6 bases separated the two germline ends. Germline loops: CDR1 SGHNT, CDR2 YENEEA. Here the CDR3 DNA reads TGTGCCAGCAGCTTAGGTCGGGACACTGAAGCTTTCTTT. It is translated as CASSLGRDTEAFF. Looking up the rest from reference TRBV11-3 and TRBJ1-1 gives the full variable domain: EAGVVQSPRYKIIEKKQPVAFWCNPISGHNTLYWYLQNLGQGPELLIRYENEEAVDDSQLPKDRFSAERLKGVDSTLKIQPAELGDSAVYLCASSLGRDTEAFFGQGTRLTVV.

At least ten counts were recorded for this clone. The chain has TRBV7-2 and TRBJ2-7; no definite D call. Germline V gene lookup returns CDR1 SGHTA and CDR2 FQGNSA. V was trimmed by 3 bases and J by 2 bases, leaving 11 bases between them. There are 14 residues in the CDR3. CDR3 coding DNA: TGTGCCAGCAGCTTTTCACCAGCCGCCTACGAGCAGTACTTC. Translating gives CASSFSPAAYEQYF.

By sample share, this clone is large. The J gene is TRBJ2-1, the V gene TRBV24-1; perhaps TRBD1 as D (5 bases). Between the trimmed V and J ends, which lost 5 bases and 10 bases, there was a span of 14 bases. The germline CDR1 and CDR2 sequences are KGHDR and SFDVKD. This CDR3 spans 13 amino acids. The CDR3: CATSAQGWSEQFF. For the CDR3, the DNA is TGTGCCACCAGTGCCCAGGGTTGGAGCGAGCAGTTCTTC.

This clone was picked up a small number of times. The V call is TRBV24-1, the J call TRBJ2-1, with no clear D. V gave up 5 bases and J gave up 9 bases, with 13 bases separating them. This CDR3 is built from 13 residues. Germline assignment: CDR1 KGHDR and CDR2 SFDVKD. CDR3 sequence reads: CATSGSLIGEQFF. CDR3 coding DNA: TGTGCCACCAGTGGCAGTCTAATCGGTGAGCAGTTCTTC.

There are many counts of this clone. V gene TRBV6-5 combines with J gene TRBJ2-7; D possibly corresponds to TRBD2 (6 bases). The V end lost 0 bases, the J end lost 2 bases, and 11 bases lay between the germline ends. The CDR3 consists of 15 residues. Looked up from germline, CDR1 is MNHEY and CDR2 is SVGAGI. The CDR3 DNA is TGTGCCAGCAGTTACTCAACGGGAGAGCCCTACGAGCAGTACTTC. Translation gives CASSYSTGEPYEQYF.

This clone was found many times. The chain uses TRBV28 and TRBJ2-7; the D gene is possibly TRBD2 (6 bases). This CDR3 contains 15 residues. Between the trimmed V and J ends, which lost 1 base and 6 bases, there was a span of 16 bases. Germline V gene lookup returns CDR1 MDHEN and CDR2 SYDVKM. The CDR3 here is CASSLFSEEGIEQYF. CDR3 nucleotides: TGTGCCAGCAGTTTATTCTCAGAGGAGGGCATCGAGCAGTACTTC.

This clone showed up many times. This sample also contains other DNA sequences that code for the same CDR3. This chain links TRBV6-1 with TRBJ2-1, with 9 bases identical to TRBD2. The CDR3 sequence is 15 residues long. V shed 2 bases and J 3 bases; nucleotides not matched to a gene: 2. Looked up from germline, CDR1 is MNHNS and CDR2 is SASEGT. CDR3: CASSEQTSGYNEQFF. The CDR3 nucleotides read TGTGCCAGCAGTGAACAGACTAGCGGCTACAATGAGCAGTTCTTC.

This CDR3 is CASNVDRVKGTEAFF. CDR3 coding DNA: TGTGCCAGCAATGTCGACAGGGTAAAGGGGACTGAAGCTTTCTTT. V and J are TRBV27 and TRBJ1-1; 7 nucleotides align to TRBD1. The CDR3 length is 15 residues. Losses at the gene ends were 7 bases for V and 5 bases for J; bases not matched to a gene: 13. Germline loops: CDR1 MNHEY, CDR2 SMNVEV (reference sequence).

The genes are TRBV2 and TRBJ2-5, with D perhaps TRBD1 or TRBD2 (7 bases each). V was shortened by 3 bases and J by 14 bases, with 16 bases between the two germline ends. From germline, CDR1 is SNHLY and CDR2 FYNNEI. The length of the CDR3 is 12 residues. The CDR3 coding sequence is TGTGCCAGCAGTGACAGGGGGAGGGGGCGTTACTTC. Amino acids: CASSDRGRGRYF. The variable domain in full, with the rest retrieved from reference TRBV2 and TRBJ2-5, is EPEVTQTPSHQVTQMGQEVILRCVPISNHLYFYWYRQILGQKVEFLVSFYNNEISEKSEIFDDQFSVERPDGSNFTLKIRSTKLEDSAMYFCASSDRGRGRYFGPGTRLLVL.

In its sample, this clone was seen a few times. CDR3 sequence (DNA): TGTGCCAGCAGTCTCATTGGGACAGGGCGCGGCTACACCTTC. This codes for CASSLIGTGRGYTF. This chain connects TRBV6-1 to TRBJ1-2; 9 nucleotides line up with TRBD1. The CDR3 contains 14 residues. Per germline, CDR1 MNHNS and CDR2 SASEGT. J gave up 8 bases and V 5 bases, and 9 bases lay outside the gene matches.

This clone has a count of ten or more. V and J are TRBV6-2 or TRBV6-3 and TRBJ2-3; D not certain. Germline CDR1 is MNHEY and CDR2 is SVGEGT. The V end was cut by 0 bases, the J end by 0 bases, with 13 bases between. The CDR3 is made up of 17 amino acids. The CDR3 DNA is TGTGCCAGCAGTTACTCTTTCGTGGCGGATAGCACAGATACGCAGTATTTT. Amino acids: CASSYSFVADSTDTQYF.

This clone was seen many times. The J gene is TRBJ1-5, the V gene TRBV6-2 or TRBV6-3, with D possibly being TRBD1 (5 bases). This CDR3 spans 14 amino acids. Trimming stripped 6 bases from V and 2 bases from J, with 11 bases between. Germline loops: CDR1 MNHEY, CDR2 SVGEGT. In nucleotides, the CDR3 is TGTGCCAGCAGCAACGGGGGGGGCAATCAGCCCCAGCATTTT. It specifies CASSNGGGNQPQHF.

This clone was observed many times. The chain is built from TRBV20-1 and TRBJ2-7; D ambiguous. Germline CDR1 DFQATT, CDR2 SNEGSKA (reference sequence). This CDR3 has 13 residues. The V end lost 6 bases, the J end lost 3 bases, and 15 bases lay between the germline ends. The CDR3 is CSALEGVVYEQYF. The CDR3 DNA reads TGCAGTGCCCTAGAAGGAGTGGTCTACGAGCAGTACTTC.

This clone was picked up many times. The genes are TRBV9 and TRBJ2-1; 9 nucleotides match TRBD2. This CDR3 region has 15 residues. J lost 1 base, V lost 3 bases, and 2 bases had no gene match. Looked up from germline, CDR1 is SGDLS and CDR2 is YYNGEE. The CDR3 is CASSGLAGSYNEQFF. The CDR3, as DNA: TGTGCCAGCAGCGGGCTAGCGGGGTCCTACAATGAGCAGTTCTTC.

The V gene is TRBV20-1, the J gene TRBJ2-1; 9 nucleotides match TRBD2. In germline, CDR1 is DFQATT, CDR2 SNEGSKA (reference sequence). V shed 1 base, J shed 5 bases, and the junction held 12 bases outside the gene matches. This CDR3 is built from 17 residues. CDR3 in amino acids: CSARVRREGRFNNEQFF. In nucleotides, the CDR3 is TGCAGTGCTAGAGTTCGGCGGGAGGGCCGATTTAACAATGAGCAGTTCTTC.

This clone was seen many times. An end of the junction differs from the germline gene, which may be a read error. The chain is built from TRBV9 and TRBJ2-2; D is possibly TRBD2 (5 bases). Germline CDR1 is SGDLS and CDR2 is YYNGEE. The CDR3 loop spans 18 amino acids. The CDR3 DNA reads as TGTGCCAGCAGCGTTCGACTGCAAGAAGTTGGGGTGACCGGGGAGCCGTTTTTT. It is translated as CASSVRLQEVGVTGEPFF.

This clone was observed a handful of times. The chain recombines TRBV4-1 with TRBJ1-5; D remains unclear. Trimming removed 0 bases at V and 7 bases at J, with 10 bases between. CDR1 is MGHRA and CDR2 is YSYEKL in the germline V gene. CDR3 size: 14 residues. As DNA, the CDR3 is TGCGCCAGCAGCCAAGAGGGTAGTCGGCAGCCCCAGCATTTT. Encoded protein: CASSQEGSRQPQHF.

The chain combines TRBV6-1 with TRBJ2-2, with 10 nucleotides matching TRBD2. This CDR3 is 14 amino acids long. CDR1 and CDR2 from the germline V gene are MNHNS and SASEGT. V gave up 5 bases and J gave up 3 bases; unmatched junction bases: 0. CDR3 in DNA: TGTGCCAGCAGTAGCGGGGGGGACACCGGGGAGCTGTTTTTT. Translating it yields CASSSGGDTGELFF.

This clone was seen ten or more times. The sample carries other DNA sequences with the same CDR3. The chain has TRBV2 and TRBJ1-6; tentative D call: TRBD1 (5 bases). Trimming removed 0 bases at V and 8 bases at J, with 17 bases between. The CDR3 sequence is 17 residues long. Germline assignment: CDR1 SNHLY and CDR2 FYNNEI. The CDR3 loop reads CASSEALLGWGDSPLHF. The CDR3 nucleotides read TGTGCCAGCAGTGAAGCGCTTCTTGGGTGGGGGGATTCACCCCTCCACTTT.

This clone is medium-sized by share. In DNA, the CDR3 is TGTGCCACCAGTGACCCTAACAATGAGCAGTTCTTC. It translates to CATSDPNNEQFF. This chain uses TRBV24-1 with TRBJ2-1; D is unclear. The V gene's germline CDR1 is KGHDR and CDR2 SFDVKD. V was pared by 4 bases and J by 5 bases, with 5 bases between. This CDR3 contains 12 residues.

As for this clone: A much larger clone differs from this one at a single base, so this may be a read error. In DNA form, the CDR3 reads TGCAGCGTTGAATATACCGTGGGCAATGAGCAGTTCTTC. It encodes CSVEYTVGNEQFF. The rearrangement links TRBV29-1 to TRBJ2-1; no firm D call. The CDR3 length is 13 residues. Germline V gene data show CDR1 as SQVTM and CDR2 as ANQGSEA. Trimming removed 2 bases from V and 6 bases from J, with 11 bases in between.

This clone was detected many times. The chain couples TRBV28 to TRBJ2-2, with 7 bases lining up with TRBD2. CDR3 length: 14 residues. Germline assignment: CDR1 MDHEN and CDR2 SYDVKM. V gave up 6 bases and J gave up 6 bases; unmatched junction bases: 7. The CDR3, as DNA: TGTGCCAGCAGCATAACTAGCGCGGCCGGGGAGCTGTTTTTT. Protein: CASSITSAAGELFF.

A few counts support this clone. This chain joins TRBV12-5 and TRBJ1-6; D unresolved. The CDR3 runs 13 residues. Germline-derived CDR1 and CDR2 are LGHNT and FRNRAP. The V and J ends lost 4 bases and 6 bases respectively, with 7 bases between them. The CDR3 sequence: CASGSQSNSPLHF. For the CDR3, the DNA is TGTGCTAGTGGTTCCCAAAGTAATTCACCCCTCCACTTT. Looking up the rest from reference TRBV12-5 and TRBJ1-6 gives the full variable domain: DARVTQTPRHKVTEMGQEVTMRCQPILGHNTVFWYRQTMMQGLELLAYFRNRAPLDDSGMPKDRFSAEMPDATLATLKIQPSEPRDSAVYFCASGSQSNSPLHFGNGTRLTVT.

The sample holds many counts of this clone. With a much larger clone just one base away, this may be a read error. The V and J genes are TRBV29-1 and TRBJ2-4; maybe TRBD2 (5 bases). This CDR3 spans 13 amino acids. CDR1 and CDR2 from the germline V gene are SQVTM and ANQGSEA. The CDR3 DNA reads TGCAGCGTTGACCTACCGGGGAAAAGCATTCAGTACTTC. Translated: CSVDLPGKSIQYF.

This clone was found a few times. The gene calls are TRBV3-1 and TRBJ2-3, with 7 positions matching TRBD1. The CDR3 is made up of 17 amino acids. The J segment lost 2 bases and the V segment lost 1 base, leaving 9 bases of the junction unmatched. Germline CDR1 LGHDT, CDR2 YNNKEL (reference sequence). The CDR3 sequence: CASSQGGTDPPTDTQYF. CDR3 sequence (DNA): TGTGCCAGCAGCCAAGGAGGGACAGATCCCCCCACAGATACGCAGTATTTT.

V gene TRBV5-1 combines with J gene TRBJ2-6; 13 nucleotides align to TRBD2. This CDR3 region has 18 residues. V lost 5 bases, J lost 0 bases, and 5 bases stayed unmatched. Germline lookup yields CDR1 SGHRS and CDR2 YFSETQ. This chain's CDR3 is CASSVGLAGNSGANVLTF. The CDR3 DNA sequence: TGCGCCAGCAGTGTGGGACTAGCGGGGAACTCTGGGGCCAACGTCCTGACTTTC.

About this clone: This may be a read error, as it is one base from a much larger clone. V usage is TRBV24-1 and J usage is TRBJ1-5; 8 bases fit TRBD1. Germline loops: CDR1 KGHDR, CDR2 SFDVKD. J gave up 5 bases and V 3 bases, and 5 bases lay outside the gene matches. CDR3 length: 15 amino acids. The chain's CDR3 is CATSDGADRDQPQHF. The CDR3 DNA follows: TGTGCCACCAGTGATGGAGCGGACAGGGATCAGCCCCAGCATTTT.

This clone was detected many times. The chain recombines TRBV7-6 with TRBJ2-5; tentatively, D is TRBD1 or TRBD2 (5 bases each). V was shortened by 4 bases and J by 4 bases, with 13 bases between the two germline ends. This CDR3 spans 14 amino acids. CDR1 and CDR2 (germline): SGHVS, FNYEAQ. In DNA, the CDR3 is TGTGCCAGCAGCTCGGGACGGTTTGTAGAGACCCAGTACTTC. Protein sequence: CASSSGRFVETQYF.

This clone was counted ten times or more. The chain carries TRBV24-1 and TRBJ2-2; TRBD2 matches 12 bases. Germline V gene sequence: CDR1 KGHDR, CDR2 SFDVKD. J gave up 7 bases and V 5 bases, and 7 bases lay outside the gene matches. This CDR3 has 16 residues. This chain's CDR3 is CATSVTSGSRGGELFF. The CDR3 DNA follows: TGTGCCACCAGTGTGACTAGCGGGAGCAGGGGCGGGGAGCTGTTTTTT.